Given below is one TCR beta chain in context. Its ends do not fully match the called genes, so a read error is possible. The data belong to a study of cytomegalovirus exposure and HLA in healthy donors. In germline, CDR1 is SEHNR, CDR2 FQNEAQ (reference sequence). The CDR3 contains 16 residues. PCR was performed using 60 Vbeta and 13 Jbeta primers. Libraries were prepared by immunoSEQ multiplex PCR; TCRdb keeps only in-frame clonotypes and omits some of them. The table records 95,000 to 110,000 clones, almost 80% of them present only once. This clonotype was sampled from a man in his sixties in good health and CMV-seropositive. Sequencing input: PBMCs. The chain uses TRBV7-9 and TRBJ2-7, with 13 bases matching TRBD2. The CDR3 reads CSSSQGLAGLPYEQYF. In DNA form, the CDR3 reads TGTTCCAGCAGCCAGGGACTAGCGGGGTTACCCTACGAGCAGTACTTC.